The rows below give T cell receptor beta chains drawn from one sample of a study of CD8+ T cells in alopecia areata. Some clones are missing from TCRdb's copy, which holds only in-frame ones; the method was immunoSEQ multiplex PCR. The sample includes under 150,000 clones, about 50% seen only once; the top ten take approximately 0.46%. Sequences were derived from CD4+ T cells sorted from blood, sampled at week 4, from a patient treated with tofacitinib. The receptors come from a human donor with alopecia areata. Each CDR3 is given without its conserved first and last residue. The order of the fields is CDR3 length, V gene, J gene, CDR3 protein.

10	TRBV29-1	TRBJ1-1	SAMGGFTEAF
13	TRBV30	TRBJ2-1	ASKGLAGTDNEQF
11	TRBV30	TRBJ1-5	AWSVKGSQPQH
12	TRBV4-1	TRBJ2-5	ASSQAGTGGTQY
12	TRBV7-9	TRBJ1-2	ASSSPEPLKGYT
13	TRBV29-1	TRBJ1-5	SVSTGGYSNQPQH
11	TRBV5-4	TRBJ2-7	ASSLLGSYEQY
15	TRBV7-9	TRBJ2-1	ASSRTSGAQSYNEQF
11	TRBV2	TRBJ2-1	ASSDRVNSEQF
11	TRBV5-1	TRBJ2-5	ASSLEKAETQY
13	TRBV4-2	TRBJ1-2	ASSLGTELHYGYT
11	TRBV6-5	TRBJ2-1	ASSLTGPGEQF
9	TRBV6-5	TRBJ2-5	ASSQGETQY
15	TRBV29-1	TRBJ2-5	SVDGGRKGRSGETQY
12	TRBV4-1	TRBJ1-4	ASSQRDSNEKLF
11	TRBV29-1	TRBJ2-7	SVGLAGVHEQY
11	TRBV30	TRBJ1-5	AWSAARETTQH
13	TRBV5-1	TRBJ1-3	ASSLDGVAGNTIY
12	TRBV7-3	TRBJ1-1	ASSLNSGHTEAF
11	TRBV7-9	TRBJ1-1	ASIPGQNTEAF
12	TRBV29-1	TRBJ2-3	SAIRTTGTDTQY